This T cell receptor beta chain derives from a study of blood T cell repertoires in COVID-19. Study-level information: Nucleic acid was either cDNA or gDNA, and it came from T cells, B-cell-depleted T cells, or PBMCs.

CDR1 and CDR2 from the germline V gene are LNHDA and SQIVND (reference sequence). The CDR3 runs to 11 residues. Original analysis: Quantification of nucleated cells was approximated via reference gene primer amplification. Sequencing used immunoSEQ multiplex PCR; TCRdb keeps in-frame clones, though not all of them. V and J calls and clone size are copied from that table; D and trimming were computed from the DNA. The profile covers 120,000 to 150,000 clones, with around 90% appearing a single time and about 1.5% taken by the ten largest. The chain couples TRBV19 to TRBJ1-5; D gene ambiguous. The TCR was taken from a human donor in a cohort sampled during active COVID-19. Sequenced material: peripheral blood. The CDR3 nucleotides read TGTGGGGGAGGGAACAATCAGCCCCAGCATTTT. Translating it yields CGGGNNQPQHF.